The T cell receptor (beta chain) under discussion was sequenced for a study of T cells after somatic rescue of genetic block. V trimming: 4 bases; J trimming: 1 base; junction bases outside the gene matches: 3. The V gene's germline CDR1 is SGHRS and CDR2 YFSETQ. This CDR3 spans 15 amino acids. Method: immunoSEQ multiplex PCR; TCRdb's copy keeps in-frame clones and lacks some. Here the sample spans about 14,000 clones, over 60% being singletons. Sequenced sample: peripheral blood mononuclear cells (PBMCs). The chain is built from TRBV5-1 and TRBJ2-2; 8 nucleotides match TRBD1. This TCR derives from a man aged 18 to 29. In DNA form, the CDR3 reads TGCGCCAGCAGCCTCGGACAGGGGAACACCGGGGAGCTGTTTTTT. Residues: CASSLGQGNTGELFF.